Listed below are T cell receptor beta chains from one sample, sequenced in a study of cytomegalovirus exposure and HLA in healthy donors. The data were produced by immunoSEQ multiplex PCR, yet TCRdb's version contains in-frame clones alone and is incomplete. The sample has 90,000 or so clones, 80% seen once. Source material: PBMCs. Source of these receptors: a man aged 45-65 years in good health and CMV-seropositive. Both conserved end residues are part of each CDR3.

>15|TRBJ2-3|TRBV15
CATSLYPGSTDTQYF
>14|NA|TRBV30
CAYSRDRRIYEQYF
>15|TRBJ2-5|TRBV19
CASSSIYSGEETQYF
>15|TRBJ2-1|TRBV7-2
CASSPPRSSYNEQFF
>15|TRBJ2-3|TRBV27
CASSPLAGGPDTQYF
>13|TRBJ2-7|TRBV12-5
CASGLEFWDSRTF
>13|TRBJ2-1|TRBV19
CASSPGQGHEQFF
>12|TRBJ1-2|TRBV6-1
CASSGDIYGYTF
>14|TRBJ2-7|TRBV2
CASSIAGADYEQYF
>14|TRBJ1-1|TRBV19
CASSLRGMNTEAFF
>16|TRBJ2-1|TRBV4-3
CASSQDRTSEYNEQFF
>15|TRBJ2-2|TRBV5-8
CASSKDGAPLGELFF
>16|TRBJ2-7|TRBV7-2
CASRFNSGLGGLEQYF
>14|TRBJ2-7|TRBV18
CASSPRYGSYEQYF
>15|TRBJ2-1|TRBV4-1
CASSPRASVTDEQFF
>15|TRBJ2-3|TRBV4-1
CASSQVSSSTDTQYF
>15|TRBJ2-1|TRBV27
CASGRQGYSYNEQFF
>15|TRBJ2-5|TRBV6-1
CASSPPGVAAETQYF
>15|TRBJ1-3|TRBV9
CASSASLPSGNTIYF
>14|TRBJ2-3|TRBV9
CASSVVDFTDTQYF
>13|TRBJ2-1|TRBV19
CASSPSIYNEQFF
>17|TRBJ1-3|TRBV7-8
CASSLLLGAVIGNTIYF
>15|TRBJ1-4|TRBV7-6
CASSLGRQGRLKLFF
>14|TRBJ1-2|TRBV9
CASSVGGRNYGYTF
>17|TRBJ2-7|TRBV19
CASSMGAGTGTSYEQYF
>14|TRBJ1-1|TRBV19
CASSITYRDTEAFF
>14|TRBJ1-4|TRBV2
CASSEEAGGEKLFF
>14|TRBJ2-2|TRBV19
CASSEQGHTGELFF
>16|TRBJ1-4|TRBV5-1
CASSHKPGQDNEKLFF
>16|TRBJ1-1|TRBV6-5
CASSYQMVRQGGRAFF
>15|TRBJ1-3|TRBV2
CATSMRAISGNTIYF
>14|TRBJ2-7|TRBV6-5
CASSDATGTGEQYF
>16|TRBJ2-1|TRBV9
CASSVAGLAGGDEQFF
>9|TRBJ1-2|TRBV4-1
CRSDSCCNF
>13|TRBJ1-1|TRBV2
CASRDYMNTEAFF
>14|TRBJ2-1|TRBV5-1
CASSATSGYNEQFF
>17|TRBJ2-1|TRBV7-2
CASSLEPRVSSYNEQFF
>15|TRBJ2-7|TRBV7-9
CASSAASGGTYEQYF
>14|TRBJ2-3|TRBV5-1
CASSERGWGDTQYF
>16|TRBJ1-1|TRBV7-9
CASSPLGADMNTEAFF
>16|TRBJ1-2|TRBV21-1
CASSKGPSGDGDGYTF
>17|TRBJ2-7|TRBV9
CASSVGNVRPFSYEQYF